The 10 T cell receptor beta chains below were found in one sample sequenced in a study of blood T cell repertoires in COVID-19. Method: immunoSEQ multiplex PCR; TCRdb's copy keeps in-frame clones and lacks some. The sample has roughly 180,000 clones; roughly 80% are singletons. Sequenced sample: PBMCs or T cells enriched from blood (not recorded which). These receptor sequences come from a middle-aged man who had recovered from COVID-19.

The rearrangement joins TRBV30 to TRBJ2-3; weak D call: TRBD2 (7 bases). The CDR3 runs 17 residues. Per the germline V gene, CDR1 is GTSNPN and CDR2 is SVGIG (reference sequence). The germline V and J ends were trimmed by 5 bases and 2 bases, with 23 bases remaining between them. CDR3 in DNA: TGTGCCTGGGATCTAGGCAGAGGGGGAGGGGTCACAGATACGCAGTATTTT. Its protein product is CAWDLGRGGGVTDTQYF.

The chain has TRBV9 and TRBJ2-3; the match to TRBD2 covers 14 bases. V trimming: 3 bases; J trimming: 5 bases; junction bases outside the gene matches: 11. Germline V gene lookup returns CDR1 SGDLS and CDR2 YYNGEE. The CDR3 has 18 amino acids. The CDR3 reads CASSAGTSGSLPIDTQYF. The CDR3, as DNA: TGTGCCAGCAGCGCAGGGACTAGCGGGAGCCTCCCGATAGATACGCAGTATTTT.

This clone was recorded only once. V usage is TRBV6-5 and J usage is TRBJ1-2; a possible D gene is TRBD1 (6 bases). The V gene's germline CDR1 is MNHEY and CDR2 SVGAGI. The CDR3 is 14 amino acids. Trimming stripped 6 bases from V and 5 bases from J, with 16 bases between. CDR3 loop: CASRRRGATYGYTF. Written as DNA, the CDR3 is TGTGCCAGCAGGCGGCGGGGGGCGACTTATGGCTACACCTTC.

V is TRBV27 and J is TRBJ2-3; 7 nucleotides align to TRBD1. J gave up 8 bases and V 6 bases, and 11 bases lay outside the gene matches. Germline CDR1 reads MNHEY; CDR2 reads SMNVEV (reference sequence). The CDR3 consists of 14 residues. The CDR3 DNA reads as TGTGCCAGCAGAGATACAGGGGCGTATGGTACGCAGTATTTT. Translated: CASRDTGAYGTQYF.

CDR3 residues: CAWKDRTKSSGNTIYF. The CDR3 DNA follows: TGTGCCTGGAAAGACAGAACTAAGAGCTCTGGAAACACCATATATTTT. The chain has TRBV30 and TRBJ1-3, with D perhaps TRBD1 (5 bases). CDR1 and CDR2 (germline): GTSNPN, SVGIG (reference sequence). V lost 4 bases and J lost 0, with 16 bases in between. The CDR3 extends over 16 amino acids.

V and J are TRBV10-3 and TRBJ2-1, with D perhaps TRBD2 (5 bases). V was clipped by 6 bases and J by 0 bases, with 12 bases between them. CDR3 length: 15 amino acids. In germline, CDR1 is ENHRY, CDR2 SYGVKD. The CDR3 loop reads CAIRDSANSYNEQFF. Here the CDR3 DNA reads TGTGCCATCAGGGATAGCGCCAACTCCTACAATGAGCAGTTCTTC.

The rearrangement links TRBV28 to TRBJ2-7; TRBD2 matches at 13 bases. CDR1 and CDR2 (germline): MDHEN, SYDVKM. CDR3 length equals 16 residues. J was trimmed by 1 base and V by 5 bases; bases with no gene match: 5. DNA of the CDR3: TGTGCCAGCAGTACCGGACTAGCGGGAGTATCCTACGAGCAGTACTTC. Translating it yields CASSTGLAGVSYEQYF.

This chain's CDR3 is CSVGLSSYEQYF. The DNA of the CDR3 is TGCAGCGTCGGACTGAGCTCCTACGAGCAGTACTTC. This chain joins TRBV29-1 and TRBJ2-7; D may be TRBD2 (5 bases). Germline V gene lookup returns CDR1 SQVTM and CDR2 ANQGSEA. The CDR3 is 12 residues long. V was clipped by 6 bases and J by 0 bases, with 9 bases between them.

This chain connects TRBV11-2 to TRBJ2-1; perhaps TRBD2 as D (6 bases). The CDR3 consists of 13 residues. V was trimmed by 5 bases and J by 13 bases, leaving 18 bases between them. Per the germline V gene, CDR1 is SGHAT and CDR2 is FQNNGV. DNA of the CDR3: TGTGCCAGCAGCCCGGCACCTAGCGTCCCCCAGTTCTTC. Amino acid sequence: CASSPAPSVPQFF.

The chain uses TRBV5-1 and TRBJ2-7; D is unresolved. The CDR3 loop spans 13 amino acids. The germline CDR1 and CDR2 sequences are SGHRS and YFSETQ. V was clipped by 5 bases and J by 6 bases, with 15 bases between them. The CDR3 DNA reads as TGCGCCAGCAGTCGACTCCCAAGCTCCGAGCAGTACGTC. Translating it yields CASSRLPSSEQYV.